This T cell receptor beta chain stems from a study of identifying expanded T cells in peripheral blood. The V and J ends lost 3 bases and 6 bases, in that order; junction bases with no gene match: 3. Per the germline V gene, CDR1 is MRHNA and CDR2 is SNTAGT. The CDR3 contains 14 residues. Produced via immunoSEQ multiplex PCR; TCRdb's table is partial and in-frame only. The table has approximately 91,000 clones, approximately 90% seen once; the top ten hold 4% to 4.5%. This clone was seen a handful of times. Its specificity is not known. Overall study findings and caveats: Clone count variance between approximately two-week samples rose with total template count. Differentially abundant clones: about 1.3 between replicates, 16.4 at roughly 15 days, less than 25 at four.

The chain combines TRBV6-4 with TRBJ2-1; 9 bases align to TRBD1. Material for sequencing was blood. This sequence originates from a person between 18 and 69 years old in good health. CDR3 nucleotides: TGTGCCAGCAGTGAACAGGGGGCAAGCAATGAGCAGTTCTTC. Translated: CASSEQGASNEQFF.